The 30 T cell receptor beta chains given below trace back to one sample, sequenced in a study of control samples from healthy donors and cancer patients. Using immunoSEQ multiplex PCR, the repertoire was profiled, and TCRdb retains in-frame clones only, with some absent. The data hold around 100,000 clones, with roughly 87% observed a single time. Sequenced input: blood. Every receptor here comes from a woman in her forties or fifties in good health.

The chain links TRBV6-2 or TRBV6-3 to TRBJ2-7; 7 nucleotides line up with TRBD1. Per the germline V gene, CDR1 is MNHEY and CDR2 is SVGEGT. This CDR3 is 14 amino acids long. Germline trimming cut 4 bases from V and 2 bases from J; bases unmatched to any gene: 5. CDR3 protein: CASSSPGQTYEQYV. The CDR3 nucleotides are TGTGCCAGCAGTTCCCCGGGACAGACCTACGAGCAGTACGTC.

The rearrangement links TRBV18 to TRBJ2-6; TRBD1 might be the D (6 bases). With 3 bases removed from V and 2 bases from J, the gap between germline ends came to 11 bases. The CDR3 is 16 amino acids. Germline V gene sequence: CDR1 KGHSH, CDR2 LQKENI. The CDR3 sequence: CASSPQGRPGANVLTF. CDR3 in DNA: TGTGCCAGCTCACCGCAGGGGCGCCCTGGGGCCAACGTCCTGACTTTC.

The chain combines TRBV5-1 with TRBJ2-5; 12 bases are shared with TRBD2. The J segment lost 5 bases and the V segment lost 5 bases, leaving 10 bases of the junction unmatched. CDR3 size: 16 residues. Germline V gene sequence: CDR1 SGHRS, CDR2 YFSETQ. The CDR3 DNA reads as TGCGCCAGCAGAGGTTCTAGCGGGGGGGCCGGTGAGACCCAGTACTTC. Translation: CASRGSSGGAGETQYF.

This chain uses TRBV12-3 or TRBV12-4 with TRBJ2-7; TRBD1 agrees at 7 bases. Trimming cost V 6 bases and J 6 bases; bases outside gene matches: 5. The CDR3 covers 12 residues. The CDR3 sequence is CASSRDRVEQYV. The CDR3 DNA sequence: TGTGCCAGCAGCAGAGACAGGGTCGAGCAGTACGTC.

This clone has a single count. CDR3 region: CSVELGYYGYTF. CDR3 coding DNA: TGCAGCGTTGAGTTGGGTTACTATGGCTACACCTTC. The gene calls are TRBV29-1 and TRBJ1-2; D uncertain. Germline CDR1 is SQVTM and CDR2 is ANQGSEA. The V and J ends lost 3 bases and 3 bases respectively, with 8 bases between them. This CDR3 is built from 12 residues.

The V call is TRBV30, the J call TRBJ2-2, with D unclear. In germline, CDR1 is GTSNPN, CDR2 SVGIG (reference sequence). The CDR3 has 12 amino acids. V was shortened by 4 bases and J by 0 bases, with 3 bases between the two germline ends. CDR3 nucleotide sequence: TGTGCCTGGAACTCGAACACCGGGGAGCTGTTTTTT. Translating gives CAWNSNTGELFF.

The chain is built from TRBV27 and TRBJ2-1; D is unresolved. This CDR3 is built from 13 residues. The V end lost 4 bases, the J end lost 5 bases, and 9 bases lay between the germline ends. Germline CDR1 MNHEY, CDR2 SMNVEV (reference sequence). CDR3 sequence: CASSSSLNNEQFF. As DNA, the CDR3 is TGTGCCAGCAGTTCCTCCCTAAACAATGAGCAGTTCTTC.

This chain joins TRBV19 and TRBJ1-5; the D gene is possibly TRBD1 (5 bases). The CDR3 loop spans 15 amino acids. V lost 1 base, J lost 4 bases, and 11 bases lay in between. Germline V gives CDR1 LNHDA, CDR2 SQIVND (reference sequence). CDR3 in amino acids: CASSIGAGSNQPQHF. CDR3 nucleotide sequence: TGTGCCAGTAGTATAGGGGCAGGGTCTAATCAGCCCCAGCATTTT. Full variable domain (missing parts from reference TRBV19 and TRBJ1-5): DGGITQSPKYLFRKEGQNVTLSCEQNLNHDAMYWYRQDPGQGLRLIYYSQIVNDFQKGDIAEGYSVSREKKESFPLTVTSAQKNPTAFYLCASSIGAGSNQPQHFGDGTRLSIL.

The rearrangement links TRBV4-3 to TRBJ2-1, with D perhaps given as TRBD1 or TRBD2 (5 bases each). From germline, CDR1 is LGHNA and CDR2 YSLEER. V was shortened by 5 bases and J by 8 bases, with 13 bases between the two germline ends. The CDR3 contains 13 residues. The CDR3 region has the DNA TGCGCCAGCAGCGGGGACGTATGGTATGAGCAGTTCTTC. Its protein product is CASSGDVWYEQFF.

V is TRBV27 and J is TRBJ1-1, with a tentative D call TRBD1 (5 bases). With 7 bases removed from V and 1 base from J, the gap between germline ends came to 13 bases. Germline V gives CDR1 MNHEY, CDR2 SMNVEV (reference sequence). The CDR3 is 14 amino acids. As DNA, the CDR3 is TGTGCCAGCACCAGATGGGGGGGGAACACTGAAGCTTTCTTT. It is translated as CASTRWGGNTEAFF.

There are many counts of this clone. The CDR3 loop is CASSIGRTGANVLTF. The CDR3 DNA follows: TGTGCCAGTAGTATAGGGCGGACTGGGGCCAACGTCCTGACTTTC. The V call is TRBV19, the J call TRBJ2-6; D ambiguous. Germline V gene lookup returns CDR1 LNHDA and CDR2 SQIVND (reference sequence). The CDR3 is 15 residues long. The V and J ends lost 1 base and 2 bases respectively, with 6 bases between them. Full variable domain (remainder filled in from reference TRBV19 and TRBJ2-6): DGGITQSPKYLFRKEGQNVTLSCEQNLNHDAMYWYRQDPGQGLRLIYYSQIVNDFQKGDIAEGYSVSREKKESFPLTVTSAQKNPTAFYLCASSIGRTGANVLTFGAGSRLTVL.

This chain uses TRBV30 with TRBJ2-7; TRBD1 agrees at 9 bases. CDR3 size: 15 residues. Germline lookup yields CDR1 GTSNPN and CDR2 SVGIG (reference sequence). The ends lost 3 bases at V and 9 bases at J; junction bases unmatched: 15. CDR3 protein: CAWRGYRGRIDGQYF. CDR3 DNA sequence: TGTGCCTGGAGGGGCTACAGGGGGCGCATTGATGGGCAGTACTTC.

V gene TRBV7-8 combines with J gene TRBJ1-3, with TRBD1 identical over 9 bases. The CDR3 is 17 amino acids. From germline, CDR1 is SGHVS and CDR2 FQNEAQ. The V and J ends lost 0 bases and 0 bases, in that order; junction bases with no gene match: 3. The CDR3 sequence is CASSLADRGLSGNTIYF. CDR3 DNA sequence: TGTGCCAGCAGCTTAGCGGACAGGGGTCTCTCTGGAAACACCATATATTTT.

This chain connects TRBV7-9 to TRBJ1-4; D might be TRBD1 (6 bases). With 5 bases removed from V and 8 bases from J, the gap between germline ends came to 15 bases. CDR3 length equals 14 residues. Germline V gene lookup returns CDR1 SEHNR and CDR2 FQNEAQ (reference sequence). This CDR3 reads CASSPTVRGEKLFF. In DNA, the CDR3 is TGTGCCAGCAGCCCAACAGTAAGGGGGGAAAAACTGTTTTTT.

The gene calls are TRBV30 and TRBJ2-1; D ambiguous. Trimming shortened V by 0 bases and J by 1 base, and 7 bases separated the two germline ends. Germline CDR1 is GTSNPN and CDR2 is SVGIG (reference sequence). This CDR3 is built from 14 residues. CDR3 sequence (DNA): TGTGCCTGGAGTGTCCCTAGTTCCTACAATGAGCAGTTCTTC. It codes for CAWSVPSSYNEQFF.

CDR3 sequence reads: CASSYSHRERDTEAFF. The CDR3 DNA reads as TGTGCCAGCAGTTACTCTCACAGGGAGAGGGACACTGAAGCTTTCTTT. The chain recombines TRBV6-2 or TRBV6-3 with TRBJ1-1; possibly TRBD1 for D (6 bases). Germline V CDR1 and CDR2: MNHEY, SVGEGT. V shed 0 bases and J shed 3 bases, with 14 bases lying between them. The CDR3 extends over 16 amino acids.

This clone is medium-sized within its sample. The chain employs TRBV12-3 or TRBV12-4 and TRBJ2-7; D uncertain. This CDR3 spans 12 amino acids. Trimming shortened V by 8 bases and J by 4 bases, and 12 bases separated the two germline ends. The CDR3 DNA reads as TGTGCCAGCCAGGACGGAATATACGAGCAGTACTTC. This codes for CASQDGIYEQYF.

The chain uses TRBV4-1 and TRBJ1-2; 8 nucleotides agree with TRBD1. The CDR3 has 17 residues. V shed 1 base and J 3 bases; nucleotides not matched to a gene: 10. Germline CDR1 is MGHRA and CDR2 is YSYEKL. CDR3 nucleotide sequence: TGCGCCAGCAGCCAAGCCGGACAGGGAAAAGTTGACTATGGCTACACCTTC. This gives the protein CASSQAGQGKVDYGYTF.

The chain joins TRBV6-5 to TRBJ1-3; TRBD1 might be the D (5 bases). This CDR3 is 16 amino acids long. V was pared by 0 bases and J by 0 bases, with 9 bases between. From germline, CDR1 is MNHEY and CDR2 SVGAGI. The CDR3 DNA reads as TGTGCCAGCAGTTACTCGGGACCAACCTCTGGAAACACCATATATTTT. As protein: CASSYSGPTSGNTIYF.

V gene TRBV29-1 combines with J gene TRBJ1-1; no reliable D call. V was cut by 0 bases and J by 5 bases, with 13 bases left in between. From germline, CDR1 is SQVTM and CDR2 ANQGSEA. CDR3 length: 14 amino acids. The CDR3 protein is CSVEEVLGGTEAFF. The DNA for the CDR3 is TGCAGCGTTGAAGAGGTTCTTGGAGGGACTGAAGCTTTCTTT.

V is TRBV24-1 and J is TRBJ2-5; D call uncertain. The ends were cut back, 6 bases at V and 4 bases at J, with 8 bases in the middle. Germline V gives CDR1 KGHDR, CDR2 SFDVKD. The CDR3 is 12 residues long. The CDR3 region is CATSYGPETQYF. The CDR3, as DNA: TGTGCCACCAGTTATGGGCCAGAGACCCAGTACTTC.

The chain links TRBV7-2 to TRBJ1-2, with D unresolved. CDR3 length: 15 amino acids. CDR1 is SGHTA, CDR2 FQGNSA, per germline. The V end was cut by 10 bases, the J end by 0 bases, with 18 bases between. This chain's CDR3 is CAIPVGRLTNYGYTF. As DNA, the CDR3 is TGTGCCATCCCGGTCGGACGGCTTACTAACTATGGCTACACCTTC.

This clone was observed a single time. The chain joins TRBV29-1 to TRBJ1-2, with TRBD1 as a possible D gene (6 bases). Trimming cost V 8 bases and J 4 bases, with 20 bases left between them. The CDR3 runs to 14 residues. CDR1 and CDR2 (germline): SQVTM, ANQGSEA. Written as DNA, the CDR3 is TGCAGCATAACTAGGGGGGTGTTCCCCTATGGCTACACCTTC. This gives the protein CSITRGVFPYGYTF.

The CDR3 region is CASSFPGTEAFF. The CDR3 bases are TGTGCCAGCAGTTTCCCGGGCACTGAAGCTTTCTTT. This chain links TRBV12-3 or TRBV12-4 with TRBJ1-1; D is ambiguous. Trimming took off 3 bases at V and 4 bases at J, with 6 bases between the two ends. This CDR3 region has 12 residues.

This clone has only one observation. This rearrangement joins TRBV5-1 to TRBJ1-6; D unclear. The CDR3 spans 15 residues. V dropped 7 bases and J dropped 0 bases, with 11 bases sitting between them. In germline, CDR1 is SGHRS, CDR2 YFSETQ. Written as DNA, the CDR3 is TGCGCCAGCCGCGCGGGGAGCTCCTATAATTCACCCCTCCACTTT. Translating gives CASRAGSSYNSPLHF.

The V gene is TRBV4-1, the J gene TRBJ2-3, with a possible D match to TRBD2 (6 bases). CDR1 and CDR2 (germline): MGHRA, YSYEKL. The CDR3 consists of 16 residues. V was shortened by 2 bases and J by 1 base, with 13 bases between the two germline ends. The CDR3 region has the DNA TGCGCCAGCAGCCAACCTTCCGGGGGACGCACAGATACGCAGTATTTT. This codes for CASSQPSGGRTDTQYF.

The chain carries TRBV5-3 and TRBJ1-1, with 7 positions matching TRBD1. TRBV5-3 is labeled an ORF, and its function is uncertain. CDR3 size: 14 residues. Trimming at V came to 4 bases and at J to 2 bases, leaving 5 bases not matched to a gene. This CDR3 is CARSQGTVNTEAFF. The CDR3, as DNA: TGTGCCAGAAGCCAAGGGACAGTCAACACTGAAGCTTTCTTT.

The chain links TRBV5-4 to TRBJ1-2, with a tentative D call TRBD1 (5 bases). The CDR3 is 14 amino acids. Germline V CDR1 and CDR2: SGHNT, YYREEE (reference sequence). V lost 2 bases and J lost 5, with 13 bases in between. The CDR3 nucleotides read TGTGCCAGCAGCTTCCAGGGCGGGAATTATGGCTACACCTTC. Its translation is CASSFQGGNYGYTF.

This chain's CDR3 is CASSPRGGNSETQYF. The CDR3 DNA reads TGTGCCAGCAGCCCCCGGGGGGGGAATTCGGAGACCCAGTACTTC. The chain has TRBV7-3 and TRBJ2-5, with 8 bases fitting TRBD2. This CDR3 is 15 amino acids long. J lost 5 bases, V lost 5 bases, and 10 bases had no gene match. From germline, CDR1 is SGHTA and CDR2 FQGTGA.

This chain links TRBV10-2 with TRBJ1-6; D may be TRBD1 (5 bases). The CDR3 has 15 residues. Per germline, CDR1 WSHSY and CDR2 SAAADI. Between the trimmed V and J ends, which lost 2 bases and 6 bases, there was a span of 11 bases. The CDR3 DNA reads TGCGCCAGCAGTGAGAATGGGGGATTTAATTCACCCCTCCACTTT. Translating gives CASSENGGFNSPLHF.